Shown below are 7 T cell receptor beta chains from a single sample sequenced in a study of neoadjuvant anti-PD-1 for oral cavity cancer. TCRdb's copy holds only in-frame clones and misses some; the assay was immunoSEQ multiplex PCR. The sample lists under 6,500 clones, 58% occurring once. The time point denotes: after neoadjuvant nivolumab, at surgical resection. Source: tumor tissue, taken after nivolumab (anti-PD-1) treatment. The source is a person aged 35 to 85 with oral cavity squamous cell carcinoma.

The chain employs TRBV6-4 and TRBJ2-1, with D perhaps being TRBD1 or TRBD2 (5 bases each). Germline CDR1 is MRHNA and CDR2 is SNTAGT. V was cut by 3 bases and J by 6 bases, with 24 bases left in between. The CDR3 sequence is 18 residues long. This CDR3 is CASSEFWGSGQFGNEQFF. The CDR3 DNA is TGTGCCAGCAGTGAGTTTTGGGGGAGTGGTCAATTTGGCAATGAGCAGTTCTTC.

This rearrangement joins TRBV2 to TRBJ1-1; 7 bases align to TRBD1. The CDR3 has 13 residues. J lost 5 bases, V lost 6 bases, and 6 bases had no gene match. Germline CDR1 is SNHLY and CDR2 is FYNNEI. As DNA, the CDR3 is TGTGCCAGCAGCCGAGGGGGCGGGACTGAAGCTTTCTTT. Translated: CASSRGGGTEAFF.

This chain uses TRBV11-2 with TRBJ1-6; 8 bases align to TRBD1. The CDR3 is 13 residues long. V lost 4 bases and J lost 14; bases outside the gene matches: 7. Germline V lookup: CDR1 SGHAT, CDR2 FQNNGV. CDR3 DNA: TGTGCCAGCAGCTCAGGGGGCCCGTCATCCCTCCACTTT. Encoded protein: CASSSGGPSSLHF.

The gene calls are TRBV18 and TRBJ2-7; the match to TRBD1 covers 8 bases. This CDR3 has 13 residues. The junction had 7 bases not matched to a gene; V was cut back by 5 bases and J by 7 bases. Looked up from germline, CDR1 is KGHSH and CDR2 is LQKENI. CDR3 residues: CASSADRAFEQYF. The DNA of the CDR3 is TGTGCCAGCTCAGCGGACAGGGCCTTTGAGCAGTACTTC.

This clone was counted between two and nine times. The J gene is TRBJ2-2, the V gene TRBV4-1; TRBD1 is a possible D gene (5 bases). V lost 0 bases to trimming and J lost 9 bases, with 17 bases between them. CDR1 is MGHRA, CDR2 YSYEKL, per germline. The CDR3 extends over 16 amino acids. CDR3 sequence reads: CASSQDSAGAFRELFF. The DNA of the CDR3 is TGCGCCAGCAGCCAAGACTCCGCTGGGGCGTTTCGGGAGCTGTTTTTT.

V is TRBV27 and J is TRBJ2-3; D gene unclear. The germline gives CDR1 MNHEY, CDR2 SMNVEV (reference sequence). This CDR3 is built from 14 residues. V dropped 8 bases and J dropped 2 bases, with 14 bases sitting between them. The CDR3 nucleotides are TGTGCCAGCCGTACGGCCCACTCCACAGATACGCAGTATTTT. Translation gives CASRTAHSTDTQYF.

The chain carries TRBV28 and TRBJ1-5; 8 bases fit TRBD1. The germline V gene has CDR1 MDHEN and CDR2 SYDVKM. The trim removed 3 bases at V and 9 bases at J, leaving 10 bases unmatched. CDR3 length: 15 residues. CDR3 sequence reads: CASSLPDRGAGPQHF. CDR3 sequence (DNA): TGTGCCAGCAGTTTGCCTGACAGGGGAGCGGGGCCCCAGCATTTT. The variable domain in full, completed from reference TRBV28 and TRBJ1-5, reads DVKVTQSSRYLVKRTGEKVFLECVQDMDHENMFWYRQDPGLGLRLIYFSYDVKMKEKGDIPEGYSVSREKKERFSLILESASTNQTSMYLCASSLPDRGAGPQHFGDGTRLSIL.